The rows below give T cell receptor beta chains drawn from one sample of a study of blood T cell dynamics during melanoma immunotherapy. The method was immunoSEQ multiplex PCR; TCRdb's version includes in-frame clones alone and lacks a portion of them. The data show about 10,000 clones, with 86% seen just once and 9.8% held by the top ten. This material consisted of blood, taken from a patient treated with checkpoint blockade. These receptors all come from a human donor with melanoma. The CDR3 runs from the conserved cysteine through the conserved F or W. A D gene is named only where the DNA matches it firmly. Rows may omit the clone size; those that give it use once, few, many or a size class.

J | V | size | D | DNA | CDR3
TRBJ1-1 | TRBV7-2 | . | . | TGTGCCAGCAGCTCTATCGGGGGGAAGAACACTGAAGCTTTCTTT | CASSSIGGKNTEAFF
TRBJ2-3 | TRBV5-8 | . | TRBD2 | TGTGCCAGCAGCTTGGATACTAGCGGGGGCCTTACAGATACGCAGTATTTT | CASSLDTSGGLTDTQYF
TRBJ2-1 | TRBV27 | . | TRBD2 | TGTGCCAGCAAAGGACTAGTCCCTCGGGAGCAGTTCTTC | CASKGLVPREQFF
TRBJ1-3 | TRBV7-2 | . | . | TGTGCCAGCAGCCCTGATGGAAACACCATATATTTT | CASSPDGNTIYF
TRBJ2-2 | TRBV5-6 | . | . | TGTGCCAGCAGCTTGAGCGGCAGAATCACCGGGGAGCTGTTTTTT | CASSLSGRITGELFF
TRBJ1-1 | TRBV27 | . | . | TGTGCCAGCAGTCCACTCGGAAACACTGAAGCTTTCTTT | CASSPLGNTEAFF
TRBJ1-5 | TRBV2 | . | . | TGTGCCAGCAGTGAAACGATACAGGGCAATCAGCCCCAGCATTTT | CASSETIQGNQPQHF
TRBJ2-5 | TRBV7-2 | . | . | TGTGCCAGCAGCTTAGGAGGGGCTCAAGAGACCCAGTACTTC | CASSLGGAQETQYF
TRBJ2-3 | TRBV27 | . | TRBD2 | TGTGCCAGCAGTTTATCAGGGACTAGCGGGGATACGCAGTATTTT | CASSLSGTSGDTQYF
TRBJ1-4 | TRBV25-1 | . | TRBD1 | TGTGCCAGCAGTGAACTCGGGACAGCAAATGAAAAACTGTTTTTT | CASSELGTANEKLFF
TRBJ1-1 | TRBV5-4 | few | . | TGTGCCAGCAGCCGAGGGCAGGGTGAAGCTTTCTTT | CASSRGQGEAFF
TRBJ2-1 | TRBV2 | . | TRBD2 | TGTGCCAGCAGTGAACCGTCTGGGCTAGCGGGAGGGCCGTACAATGAGCAGTTCTTC | CASSEPSGLAGGPYNEQFF
TRBJ1-5 | TRBV15 | . | TRBD1 | TGTGCCACCAGCAGAGTAGGGCAGGGGGGGAGCAATCAGCCCCAGCATTTT | CATSRVGQGGSNQPQHF
TRBJ1-3 | TRBV18 | . | . | TGTGCCAGCTCACCACGGGTGCAGATTCAACCCGGCTCTGGAAACACCATATATTTT | CASSPRVQIQPGSGNTIYF
TRBJ1-6 | TRBV25-1 | . | . | TGTGCCAGCAGTGTAGGACTCAGAAGCTCACCCCTCCACTTT | CASSVGLRSSPLHF
TRBJ2-5 | TRBV9 | . | TRBD1 | TGTGCCAGCAGCGTAGGTTTGGGGACAGGGGTTGAGACCCAGTACTTC | CASSVGLGTGVETQYF
TRBJ2-7 | TRBV7-6 | . | . | TGTGCCAGCAGCTTAGCGGGTGGGGGCAACCGAGCAGGTTACTACGAGCAGTACTTC | CASSLAGGGNRAGYYEQYF
TRBJ1-5 | TRBV5-6 | . | . | TGTGCCAGCAGTCCGGGACTGTATAGCAATCAGCCCCAGCATTTT | CASSPGLYSNQPQHF
TRBJ2-1 | TRBV18 | . | . | TGTGCCAGCTCACCACGGCGGAGCAATGAGCAGTTCTTC | CASSPRRSNEQFF
TRBJ1-3 | TRBV5-1 | . | . | TGCGCCAGCAGCTTGACAAACAGTGGCTCTGGAAACACCATATATTTT | CASSLTNSGSGNTIYF
TRBJ1-1 | TRBV2 | . | . | TGTGCCAGCAGGCCACTGGTGGGGTACACTGAAGCTTTCTTT | CASRPLVGYTEAFF
TRBJ2-7 | TRBV2 | . | . | TGTGCCAGCAGTCGGGACGGGAATTTGGAGCAGTACTTC | CASSRDGNLEQYF
TRBJ2-5 | TRBV11-2 | . | TRBD1 | TGTGCCAGCAGCTTATTCTGGGGACAGGACCAAGAGACCCAGTACTTC | CASSLFWGQDQETQYF
TRBJ1-2 | TRBV7-8 | . | . | TGTGCCAGCAGCTTAGCGTCGGTAGCAGGGGTGGAGTATGGCTACACCTTC | CASSLASVAGVEYGYTF
TRBJ2-6 | TRBV29-1 | once | . | TGCAGCGTTGAACAAAGGACGGGCTTGGGCGGGGCCAACGTCCTGACTTTC | CSVEQRTGLGGANVLTF